This record covers a single T cell receptor (beta chain). The sample belongs to a study of CD8 T cells in Susac syndrome. RNA was extracted with the RNeasy kit, and a quantity of roughly 0.45 to 1 ug was reverse transcribed using random hexamers. One entry per CDR3 protein, called by TCRdb with MiXCR from the immunoSEQ multiplex PCR reads. The repertoire holds fewer than 100,000 distinct CDR3 sequences, 90% to 95% seen once, with about 0.47% in the top ten. CDR3 length: 16 residues. Germline loops: CDR1 SGDLS, CDR2 YYNGEE. V dropped 3 bases and J dropped 0 bases, with 13 bases sitting between them. Sequencing was carried out using CD8+ T cells from PBMCs. The TCR sequence derives from a human donor with multiple sclerosis. This sequence joins TRBV9 and TRBJ1-5, with a weak D call TRBD1 (6 bases). DNA of the CDR3: TGTGCCAGCAGCGGCCGGGACACCTATAGCAATCAGCCCCAGCATTTT. Residues: CASSGRDTYSNQPQHF.